Below, 8 T cell receptor beta chains from the same sample are listed, as sequenced in a study of T cell clonality in common variable immunodeficiency. This table comes from immunoSEQ multiplex PCR, and its TCRdb copy is limited to in-frame clones, with some not included. The data list some 60,000 clones, none observed once; approximately 1.7% falls to the top ten. Specimen: peripheral blood mononuclear cells. These receptors were obtained from a person aged 18 to 75 in good health.

This clone was observed many times. The CDR3 extends 3 residues past the end of the read, so its final part is completed from the germline J gene. V is TRBV11-2 and J is TRBJ2-1, with TRBD1 as a possible D gene (5 bases). This CDR3 has 15 amino acids. The V gene lost 5 bases and the J gene lost 0 bases, with 11 bases spanning the gap. CDR1 and CDR2 (germline): SGHAT, FQNNGV. The CDR3 bases that were read are TGTGCCAGCAGCGGCAGGGCTAACTCCTACAATGAG. This gives the protein CASSGRANSYNE. The whole CDR3 sequence is CASSGRANSYNEQFF.

This clone was detected ten times or more. The sequence runs out 3 residues before the end of the CDR3; the remainder is reconstructed from the germline J gene. The chain recombines TRBV5-1 with TRBJ2-1; the match to TRBD2 covers 7 bases. V gave up 4 bases and J gave up 3 bases; unmatched junction bases: 7. The length of the CDR3 is 15 residues. Germline loops: CDR1 SGHRS, CDR2 YFSETQ. The part of the CDR3 DNA that was read is TGCGCCAGCAGCCTAGCGGAGGGGAACTACAATGAG. This codes for CASSLAEGNYNE. The complete CDR3 protein is CASSLAEGNYNEQFF.

This clone was detected ten times or more. From the germline J gene comes the end of the CDR3, since the read stops 3 residues before it. This rearrangement joins TRBV20-1 to TRBJ2-7, with TRBD2 matching 11 bases. The CDR3 totals 14 residues. With V trimmed by 1 base and J by 6 bases, 5 bases remained unmatched. Germline lookup yields CDR1 DFQATT and CDR2 SNEGSKA (reference sequence). The CDR3 loop reads CSARGGTSGVEQYF. The sequenced part of the CDR3 DNA is TGCAGTGCTAGAGGAGGGACTAGCGGAGTCGAG.

In its sample, this clone was seen many times. The read ends 3 residues shy of where the CDR3 ends; the end is completed using the germline J gene. V usage is TRBV28 and J usage is TRBJ2-3; D possibly corresponds to TRBD1 (6 bases). The germline V gene has CDR1 MDHEN and CDR2 SYDVKM. The CDR3 consists of 14 residues. V was pared by 4 bases and J by 3 bases, with 11 bases between. Partial CDR3 DNA: TGTGCCAGCAGTTCGGCAGGGGCGACAGATACG. Translation: CASSSAGATDT. The whole CDR3 is CASSSAGATDTQYF.

This clone was seen ten or more times. The CDR3 end falls 3 residues outside the read, so it is completed with the germline J gene. The rearrangement joins TRBV9 to TRBJ2-1; 14 bases agree with TRBD2. Germline CDR1 SGDLS, CDR2 YYNGEE. The CDR3 is 16 amino acids. With V trimmed by 4 bases and J by 3 bases, 3 bases remained unmatched. CDR3 sequence reads: CASSPGTSGSYNEQFF. Incomplete CDR3 DNA: TGTGCCAGCAGCCCGGGGACTAGCGGGAGCTACAATGAG.

This clone was picked up many times. The read comes to an end 3 residues before the CDR3 does, leaving the germline J gene to fill in the end. The V gene is TRBV29-1, the J gene TRBJ2-3; the match to TRBD2 covers 8 bases. The CDR3 totals 14 residues. The germline CDR1 and CDR2 sequences are SQVTM and ANQGSEA. With V trimmed by 5 bases and J by 3 bases, 7 bases remained unmatched. The CDR3 here is CSVSGLGRTDTQYF. CDR3 DNA (partial): TGCAGCGTTTCGGGACTAGGAAGAACAGATACG.

This clone was observed many times. The missing CDR3 end, 3 residues past where the read stops, is filled in from the germline J gene. The rearrangement joins TRBV10-3 to TRBJ2-7; 8 nucleotides agree with TRBD1. Germline V gives CDR1 ENHRY, CDR2 SYGVKD. V was clipped by 4 bases and J by 3 bases; unmatched bases: 5. CDR3 length: 14 amino acids. The part of the CDR3 DNA that was read is TGTGCCATCAGTGCGAGGACAGGGCACTACGAG. Residues: CAISARTGHYE. The complete CDR3 reads CAISARTGHYEQYF.

Comment on this clone: Coverage ceases 3 residues before the CDR3 finishes, and the germline J gene fills in the end. V and J are TRBV18 and TRBJ1-1; 12 nucleotides line up with TRBD1. Germline trimming cut 0 bases from V and 4 bases from J; bases unmatched to any gene: 9. The CDR3 is made up of 18 amino acids. Per the germline V gene, CDR1 is KGHSH and CDR2 is LQKENI. CDR3 DNA (partial): TGTGCCAGCTCACCACCGGGGACAGGGGGCTTCGGAGCCACTGAA. Translation: CASSPPGTGGFGATE. The full CDR3 is CASSPPGTGGFGATEAFF.